This T cell receptor beta chain was profiled in a study of blood T cell repertoires in COVID-19. Sequencing used immunoSEQ multiplex PCR; TCRdb keeps in-frame clones, though not all of them. The sample consists of about 320,000 clones, over 80% of them appearing once. The CDR3 totals 13 residues. Germline assignment: CDR1 GTSNPN and CDR2 SVGIG (reference sequence). V lost 2 bases and J lost 0, with 8 bases in between. This sequence originates from a man younger than 40 who had recovered from COVID-19. This chain connects TRBV30 to TRBJ2-7; tentatively, D is TRBD2 (5 bases). Sequencing input: PBMCs or T cells enriched from blood (not recorded which). CDR3 loop: CAWSYGDSYEQYF. CDR3 DNA: TGTGCCTGGAGTTACGGGGACTCCTACGAGCAGTACTTC.